There are many counts of the clone carrying this T cell receptor (beta chain). Amplification of TCR beta CDR3 regions was performed using RNA transcripts as template. The TCR CDR3 first-round RT-PCR relied on the HTBI primer set. TCRdb used MiXCR to reprocess the multiplex PCR reads, holding one entry per CDR3 protein. The repertoire holds 600,000 or so distinct CDR3 sequences, with 14% as singletons. The data belong to a study of T cells in Graves' hyperthyroidism and ophthalmopathy. The germline V gene has CDR1 SGHTA and CDR2 FQGNSA. This CDR3 comprises 15 residues. The V and J ends lost 5 bases and 7 bases, in that order; junction bases with no gene match: 7.

Sequenced: blood. The receptor comes from a woman in her late teens or twenties with Graves' ophthalmopathy. The chain has TRBV7-2 and TRBJ1-6, with 8 bases fitting TRBD1. This CDR3 is CASSTRGQRNSPLHF. CDR3 nucleotides: TGTGCCAGCAGCACCAGGGGGCAGAGGAATTCACCCCTCCACTTT.